This TCR beta chain came from a study of Ad26.COV2.S vaccination and SARS-CoV-2 variants. On the study more broadly: A participant enrolled in the COV1001 Ad26.COV2.S trial arm provided the sample.

Treatment defined: about 20 received Ad26.COV2.S at low or high dose, single or two shots; about 5 received placebo; per-sample allocation not given. Specimen acquisition occurred on day 63 following the initial vaccine or placebo injection. The vaccine antigen was prefusion-stabilized Wuhan SARS-CoV-2 spike. In regard to this clone: Its antigen is undetermined.

General study points: Relative to placebo recipients, vaccine recipients exhibited elevated spike-specific TCR breadth. Post-vaccination spike-specific CD8+ and CD4+ T cell responses reportedly had substantial breadth.

The protocol was immunoSEQ multiplex PCR, while the TCRdb copy is restricted to in-frame clones and leaves out a portion. The table records around 420,000 clones, 88% of them present only once. Source: peripheral blood, taken in a trial of Ad26.COV2.S vaccine versus placebo. This receptor was taken from a person between 18 and 65 years old who received the Ad26.COV2.S COVID-19 vaccine or a placebo.

The chain's CDR3 is CASSFRSSTEAFF. As DNA, the CDR3 is TGTGCCAGCAGCTTTAGAAGTTCCACTGAAGCTTTCTTT. The chain uses TRBV7-2 and TRBJ1-1; D is unclear. With 3 bases removed from V and 4 bases from J, the gap between germline ends came to 9 bases. CDR1 is SGHTA and CDR2 is FQGNSA in the germline V gene. The CDR3 spans 13 residues.